This note documents a single TCR beta chain sequence. Its target is unknown. Before the COVID-19 pandemic, during about 2010-2018, CD4+ T cells were taken from unexposed donors. CD4+ T cells were isolated from the cells after more than nine days of culture. Using immunoSEQ multiplex PCR, the repertoire was profiled, and TCRdb retains in-frame clones only, with some absent. The table lists about 26,000 clones, around 80% of them singletons. The entry originates in a study of CD4 T cells in relation to SARS-CoV-2 and coronaviruses. V was pared by 8 bases and J by 3 bases, with 16 bases between. The CDR3 has 13 amino acids. Germline values: CDR1 GTSNPN, CDR2 SVGIG (reference sequence).

The sequencing sample was made of CD4+ T cells from PBMCs, cultured in vitro. The chain carries TRBV30 and TRBJ1-1; D is ambiguous. The source of this sequence is a human donor in good health. The CDR3 sequence: CALSLGLDTEAFF. CDR3 nucleotides: TGTGCCCTGTCCCTGGGTCTCGACACTGAAGCTTTCTTT.